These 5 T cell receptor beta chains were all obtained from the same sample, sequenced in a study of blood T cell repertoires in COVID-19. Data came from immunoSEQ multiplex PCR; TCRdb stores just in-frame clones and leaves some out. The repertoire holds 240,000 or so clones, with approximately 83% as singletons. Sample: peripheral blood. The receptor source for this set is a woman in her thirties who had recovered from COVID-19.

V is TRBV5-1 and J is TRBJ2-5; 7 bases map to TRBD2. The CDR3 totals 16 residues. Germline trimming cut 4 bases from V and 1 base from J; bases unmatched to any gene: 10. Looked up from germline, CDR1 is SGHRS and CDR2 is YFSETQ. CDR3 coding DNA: TGCGCCAGCAGCCCCGCGGGAGTAAGGTCCCAAGAGACCCAGTACTTC. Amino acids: CASSPAGVRSQETQYF.

The DNA of the CDR3 is TGTGCCAGCTCACCCCAACAAACGGCGGGGAGCACAGATACGCAGTATTTT. Translation gives CASSPQQTAGSTDTQYF. The V gene is TRBV18, the J gene TRBJ2-3; a weak D match, TRBD2 (6 bases). CDR3 length: 17 amino acids. CDR1 KGHSH and CDR2 LQKENI come from the germline V gene. Trimming took off 3 bases at V and 0 bases at J, with 16 bases between the two ends.

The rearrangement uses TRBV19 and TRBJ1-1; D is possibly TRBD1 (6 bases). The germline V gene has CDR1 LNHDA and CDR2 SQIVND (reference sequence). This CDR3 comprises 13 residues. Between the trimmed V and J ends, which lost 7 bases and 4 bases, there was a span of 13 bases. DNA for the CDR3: TGTGCCAGTACCCAAGGGGGGGGCACTGAAGCTTTCTTT. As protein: CASTQGGGTEAFF.

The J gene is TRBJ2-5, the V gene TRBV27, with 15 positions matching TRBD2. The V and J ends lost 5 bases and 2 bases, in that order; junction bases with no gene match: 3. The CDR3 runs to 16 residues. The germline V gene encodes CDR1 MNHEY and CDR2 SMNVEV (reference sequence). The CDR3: CASSPGTSGGQETQYF. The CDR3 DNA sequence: TGTGCCAGCAGTCCCGGGACTAGCGGGGGGCAAGAGACCCAGTACTTC.

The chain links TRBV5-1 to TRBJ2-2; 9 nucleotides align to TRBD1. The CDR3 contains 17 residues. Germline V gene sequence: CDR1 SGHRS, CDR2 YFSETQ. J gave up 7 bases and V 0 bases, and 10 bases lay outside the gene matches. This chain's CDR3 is CASSLEPGQGFNGELFF. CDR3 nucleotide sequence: TGCGCCAGCAGCTTGGAACCGGGACAGGGTTTCAACGGGGAGCTGTTTTTT. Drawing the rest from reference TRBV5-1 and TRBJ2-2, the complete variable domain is KAGVTQTPRYLIKTRGQQVTLSCSPISGHRSVSWYQQTPGQGLQFLFEYFSETQRNKGNFPGRFSGRQFSNSRSEMNVSTLELGDSALYLCASSLEPGQGFNGELFFGEGSRLTVL.